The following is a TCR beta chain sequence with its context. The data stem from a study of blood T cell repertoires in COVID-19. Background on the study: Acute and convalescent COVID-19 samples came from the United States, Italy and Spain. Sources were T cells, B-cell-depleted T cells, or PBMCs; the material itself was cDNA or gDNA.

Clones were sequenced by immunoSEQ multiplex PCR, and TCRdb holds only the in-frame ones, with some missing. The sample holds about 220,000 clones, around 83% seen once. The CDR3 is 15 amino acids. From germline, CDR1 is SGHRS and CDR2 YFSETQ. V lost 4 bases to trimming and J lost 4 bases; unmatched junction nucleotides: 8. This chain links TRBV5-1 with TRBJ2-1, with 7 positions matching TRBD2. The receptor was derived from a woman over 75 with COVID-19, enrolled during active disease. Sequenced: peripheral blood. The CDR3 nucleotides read TGCGCCAGCAGCCGGGGGGAGCCCCTATACAATGAGCAGTTCTTC. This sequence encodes CASSRGEPLYNEQFF.